This T cell receptor (beta chain) appears in the sequencing data of a study of blood T cells in healthy people across ages. Study at large: Capturing about one barcoded beta molecule per two T cells was achieved by template switching.

The people who gave samples were healthy Caucasians from Russia, aged roughly 6 to 100. This CDR3 comprises 15 residues. Trimming cost V 0 bases and J 2 bases, with 10 bases left between them. Germline loops: CDR1 LGHNA, CDR2 YNFKEQ. A second PCR, run for about 6 to 12 cycles, used a sample-barcoded 5' primer plus a J-beta primer mix. Via MiXCR, TCRdb re-called the 5' RACE reads, giving one row per CDR3 protein. The sample lists about 1.8 million distinct CDR3 sequences, around half occurring once. The chain is built from TRBV4-2 and TRBJ1-2; D remains ambiguous. This TCR derives from a woman aged 40 to 50 in good health. Sequencing was done on a sample of blood. This CDR3 reads CASSQDLKLNYGYTF. CDR3 bases: TGTGCCAGCAGCCAAGATTTAAAGCTGAACTATGGCTACACCTTC.